What follows are 11 T cell receptor beta chains derived from one specimen sequenced in a study of PD-1 blockade in mismatch repair-deficient tumors. Some clones are missing from TCRdb's copy, which holds only in-frame ones; the method was immunoSEQ multiplex PCR. Here the sample spans about 16,000 clones, approximately 88% being singletons. Sequencing used PBMCs, obtained before pembrolizumab treatment. The receptors were sampled from an adult with mismatch repair-deficient cancer.

V is TRBV10-3 and J is TRBJ1-1, with D hard to call. The CDR3 has 16 amino acids. Germline values: CDR1 ENHRY, CDR2 SYGVKD. V was clipped by 1 base and J by 1 base, with 13 bases between them. The CDR3 coding sequence is TGTGCCATCAGTGAGTATCTGCCAGGAGCGAACACTGAAGCTTTCTTT. Its protein product is CAISEYLPGANTEAFF.

This rearrangement joins TRBV19 to TRBJ2-7; tentative D call: TRBD2 (6 bases). The CDR3 is made up of 15 amino acids. V gave up 6 bases and J gave up 3 bases, with 18 bases separating them. From germline, CDR1 is LNHDA and CDR2 SQIVND (reference sequence). The CDR3 spells CASRVSGVLGYEQYF. The CDR3 region has the DNA TGTGCCAGTAGAGTTTCGGGGGTTTTAGGCTACGAGCAGTACTTC.

The J gene is TRBJ2-5, the V gene TRBV11-2; D may be TRBD1 (6 bases). V was clipped by 6 bases and J by 5 bases, with 19 bases between them. The CDR3 is 15 amino acids. In germline, CDR1 is SGHAT, CDR2 FQNNGV. CDR3 DNA: TGTGCCAGCAGACATCTCAGGGGCCGCGGGGAGACCCAGTACTTC. Amino acid sequence: CASRHLRGRGETQYF.

This rearrangement joins TRBV2 to TRBJ2-5; TRBD1 agrees at 7 bases. Germline trimming cut 10 bases from V and 1 base from J; bases unmatched to any gene: 6. Germline CDR1 reads SNHLY; CDR2 reads FYNNEI. CDR3 length: 13 residues. CDR3 amino acids: CATGTVFQETQYF. CDR3 coding DNA: TGTGCCACCGGGACAGTCTTCCAAGAGACCCAGTACTTC.

V usage is TRBV7-9 and J usage is TRBJ2-3; 7 positions match TRBD2. From germline, CDR1 is SEHNR and CDR2 FQNEAQ (reference sequence). After removal of 1 base from V and 2 bases from J, the junction contained 6 bases not matched to a gene. This CDR3 contains 16 residues. CDR3 in amino acids: CASSLGASGFTDTQYF. The CDR3 nucleotides read TGTGCCAGCAGCTTAGGAGCTAGCGGATTCACAGATACGCAGTATTTT.

The V call is TRBV10-3, the J call TRBJ2-2; 10 bases line up with TRBD1. Germline CDR1 reads ENHRY; CDR2 reads SYGVKD. J lost 4 bases, V lost 3 bases, and 5 bases had no gene match. This CDR3 is built from 16 residues. CDR3 residues: CAISDPGTGVTGELFF. The DNA of the CDR3 is TGTGCCATCAGTGACCCTGGGACAGGGGTCACCGGGGAGCTGTTTTTT.

This clone was recorded a few times. This sequence joins TRBV19 and TRBJ2-7; TRBD1 agrees at 9 bases. This CDR3 is built from 15 residues. Germline V lookup: CDR1 LNHDA, CDR2 SQIVND (reference sequence). Trimming at V came to 3 bases and at J to 2 bases, leaving 5 bases not matched to a gene. CDR3: CASSIGGQGTYEQYF. The CDR3 DNA reads as TGTGCCAGTAGTATTGGCGGACAGGGGACCTACGAGCAGTACTTC.

The table lists this clone with a few counts. V usage is TRBV6-1 and J usage is TRBJ2-3; 10 bases are a match to TRBD1. The CDR3 length is 15 residues. V lost 3 bases and J lost 2; bases outside the gene matches: 2. CDR1 is MNHNS and CDR2 is SASEGT in the germline V gene. CDR3 sequence (DNA): TGTGCCAGCAGTGAGGACAGGGGGGCCACAGATACGCAGTATTTT. Amino acids: CASSEDRGATDTQYF.

This chain joins TRBV30 and TRBJ1-3; TRBD1 matches at 8 bases. Germline-derived CDR1 and CDR2 are GTSNPN and SVGIG (reference sequence). Trimming took 2 bases from V and 3 from J; bases not matched to a gene: 3. CDR3 size: 14 residues. The CDR3 bases are TGTGCCTGGAGTTCCGGGACAGGTGGAAACACCATATATTTT. Translation gives CAWSSGTGGNTIYF.

The chain has TRBV27 and TRBJ2-7; 12 nucleotides align to TRBD2. The germline CDR1 and CDR2 sequences are MNHEY and SMNVEV (reference sequence). This CDR3 has 16 amino acids. The V gene end was trimmed by 2 bases and the J gene end by 6 bases; junction bases not matched to a gene: 8. The CDR3 DNA reads as TGTGCCAGCAGTTTAACCCGACTAGCGGGAGTGACCGAGCAGTACTTC. This gives the protein CASSLTRLAGVTEQYF.

The chain has TRBV10-3 and TRBJ2-2, with D unclear. Germline V gene lookup returns CDR1 ENHRY and CDR2 SYGVKD. This CDR3 has 13 amino acids. Trimming took off 7 bases at V and 6 bases at J, with 12 bases between the two ends. The DNA for the CDR3 is TGTGCCATCACCCGACAAGTGCCCGGGGAGCTGTTTTTT. Protein sequence: CAITRQVPGELFF.